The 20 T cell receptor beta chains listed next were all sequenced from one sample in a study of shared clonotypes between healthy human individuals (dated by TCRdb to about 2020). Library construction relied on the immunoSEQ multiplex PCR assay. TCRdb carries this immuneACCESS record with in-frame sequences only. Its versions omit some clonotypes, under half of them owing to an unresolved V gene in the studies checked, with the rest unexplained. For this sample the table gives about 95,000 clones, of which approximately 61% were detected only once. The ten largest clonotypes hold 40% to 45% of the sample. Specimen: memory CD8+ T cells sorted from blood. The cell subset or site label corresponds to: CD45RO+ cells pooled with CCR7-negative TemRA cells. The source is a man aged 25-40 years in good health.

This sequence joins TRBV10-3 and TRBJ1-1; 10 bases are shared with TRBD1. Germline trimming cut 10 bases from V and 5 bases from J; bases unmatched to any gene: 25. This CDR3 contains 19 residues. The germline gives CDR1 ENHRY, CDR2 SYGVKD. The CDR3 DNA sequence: TGTGCCACCGCCTTCCCTGGACAGGGGGGGAGTTCTCCACGGACTGAAGCTTTCTTT. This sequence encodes CATAFPGQGGSSPRTEAFF.

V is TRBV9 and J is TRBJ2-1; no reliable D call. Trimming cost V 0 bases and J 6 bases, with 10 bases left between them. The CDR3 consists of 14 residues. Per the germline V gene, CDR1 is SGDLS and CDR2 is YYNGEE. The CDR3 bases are TGTGCCAGCAGCGTAGAGAGTTATGGCAATGAGCAGTTCTTC. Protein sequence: CASSVESYGNEQFF.

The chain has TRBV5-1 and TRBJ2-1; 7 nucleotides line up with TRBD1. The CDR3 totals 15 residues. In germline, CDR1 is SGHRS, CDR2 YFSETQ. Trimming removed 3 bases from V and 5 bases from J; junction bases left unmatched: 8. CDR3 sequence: CASSSRQGLDNEQFF. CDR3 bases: TGCGCCAGCAGCTCAAGACAGGGTCTCGACAATGAGCAGTTCTTC.

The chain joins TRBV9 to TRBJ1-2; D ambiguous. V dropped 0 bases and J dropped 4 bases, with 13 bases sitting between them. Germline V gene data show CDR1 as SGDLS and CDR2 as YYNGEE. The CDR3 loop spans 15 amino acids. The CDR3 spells CASSVGQAELYGYTF. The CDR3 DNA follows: TGTGCCAGCAGCGTAGGTCAGGCCGAGCTCTATGGCTACACCTTC.

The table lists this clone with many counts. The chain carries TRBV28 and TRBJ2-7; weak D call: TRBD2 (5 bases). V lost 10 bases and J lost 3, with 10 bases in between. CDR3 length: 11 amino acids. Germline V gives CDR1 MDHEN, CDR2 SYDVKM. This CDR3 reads CATGLHYEQYF. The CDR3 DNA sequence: TGTGCCACCGGACTGCACTACGAGCAGTACTTC.

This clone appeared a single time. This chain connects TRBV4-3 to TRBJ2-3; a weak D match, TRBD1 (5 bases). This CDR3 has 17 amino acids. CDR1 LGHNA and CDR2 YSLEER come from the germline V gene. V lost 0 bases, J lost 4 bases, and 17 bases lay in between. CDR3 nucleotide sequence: TGCGCCAGCAGCCAAGATGGGGCAGGGTACCCCCCAGATACGCAGTATTTT. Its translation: CASSQDGAGYPPDTQYF.

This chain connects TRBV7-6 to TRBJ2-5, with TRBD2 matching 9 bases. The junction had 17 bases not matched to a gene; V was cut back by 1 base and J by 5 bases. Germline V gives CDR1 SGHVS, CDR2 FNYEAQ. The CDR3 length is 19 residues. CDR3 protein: CASSLGGLAGQKPGETQYF. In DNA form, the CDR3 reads TGTGCCAGCAGCTTAGGGGGGCTAGCGGGACAGAAACCAGGGGAGACCCAGTACTTC.

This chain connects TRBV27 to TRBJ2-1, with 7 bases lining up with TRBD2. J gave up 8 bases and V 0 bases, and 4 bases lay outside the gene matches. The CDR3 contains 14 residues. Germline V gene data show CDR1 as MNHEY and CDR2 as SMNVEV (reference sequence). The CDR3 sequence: CASSLSGLVYEQFF. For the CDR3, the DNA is TGTGCCAGCAGTTTATCAGGACTAGTCTATGAGCAGTTCTTC.

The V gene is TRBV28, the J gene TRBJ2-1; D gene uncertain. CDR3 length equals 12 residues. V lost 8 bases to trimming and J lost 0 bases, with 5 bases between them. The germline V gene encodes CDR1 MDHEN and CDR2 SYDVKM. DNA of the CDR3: TGTGCCAGCGCTCGCTCCTACAATGAGCAGTTCTTC. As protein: CASARSYNEQFF.

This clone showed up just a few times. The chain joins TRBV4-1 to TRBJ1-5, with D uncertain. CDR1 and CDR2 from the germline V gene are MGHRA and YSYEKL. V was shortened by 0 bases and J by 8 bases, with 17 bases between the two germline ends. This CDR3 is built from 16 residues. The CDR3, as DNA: TGCGCCAGCAGCCAAGAAAAAGGGTCGCTAATGGAGCCCCAGCATTTT. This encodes CASSQEKGSLMEPQHF.

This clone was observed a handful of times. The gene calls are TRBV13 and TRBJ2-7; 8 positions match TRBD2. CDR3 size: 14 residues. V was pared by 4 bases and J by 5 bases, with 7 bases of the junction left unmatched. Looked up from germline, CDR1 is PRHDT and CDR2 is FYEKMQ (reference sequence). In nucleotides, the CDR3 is TGTGCCAGCAGCTCAGGAAGCGGGAGCCACGAGCAGTACTTC. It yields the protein CASSSGSGSHEQYF. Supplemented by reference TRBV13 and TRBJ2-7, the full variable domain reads AAGVIQSPRHLIKEKRETATLKCYPIPRHDTVYWYQQGPGQDPQFLISFYEKMQSDKGSIPDRFSAQQFSDYHSELNMSSLELGDSALYFCASSSGSGSHEQYFGPGTRLTVT.

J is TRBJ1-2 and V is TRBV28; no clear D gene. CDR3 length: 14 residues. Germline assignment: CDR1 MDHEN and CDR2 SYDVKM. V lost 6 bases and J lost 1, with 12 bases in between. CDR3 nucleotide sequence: TGTGCCAGCAGGCCAAACAGAGGTAACTATGGCTACACCTTC. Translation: CASRPNRGNYGYTF.

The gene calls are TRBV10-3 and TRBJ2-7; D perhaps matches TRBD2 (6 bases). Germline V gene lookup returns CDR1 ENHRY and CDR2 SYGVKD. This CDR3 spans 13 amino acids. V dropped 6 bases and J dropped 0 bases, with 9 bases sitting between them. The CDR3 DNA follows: TGTGCCATCAGAGGAGGGAGCTCCTACGAGCAGTACTTC. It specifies CAIRGGSSYEQYF.

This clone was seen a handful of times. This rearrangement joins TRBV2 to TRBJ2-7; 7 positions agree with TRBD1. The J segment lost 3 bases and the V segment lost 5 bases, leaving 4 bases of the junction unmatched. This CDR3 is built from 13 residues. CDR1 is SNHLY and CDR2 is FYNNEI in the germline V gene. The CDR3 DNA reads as TGTGCCAGCAGTCAGGGGGTCGGCTACGAGCAGTACTTC. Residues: CASSQGVGYEQYF. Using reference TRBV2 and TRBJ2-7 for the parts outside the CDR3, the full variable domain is EPEVTQTPSHQVTQMGQEVILRCVPISNHLYFYWYRQILGQKVEFLVSFYNNEISEKSEIFDDQFSVERPDGSNFTLKIRSTKLEDSAMYFCASSQGVGYEQYFGPGTRLTVT.

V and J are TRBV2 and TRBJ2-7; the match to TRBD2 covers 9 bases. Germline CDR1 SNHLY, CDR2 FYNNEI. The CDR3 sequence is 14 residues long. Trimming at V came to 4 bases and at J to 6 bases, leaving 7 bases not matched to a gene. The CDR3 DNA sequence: TGTGCCAGCAGTGTTAGCGGGAGTCTTCCCGAGCAGTACTTC. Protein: CASSVSGSLPEQYF.

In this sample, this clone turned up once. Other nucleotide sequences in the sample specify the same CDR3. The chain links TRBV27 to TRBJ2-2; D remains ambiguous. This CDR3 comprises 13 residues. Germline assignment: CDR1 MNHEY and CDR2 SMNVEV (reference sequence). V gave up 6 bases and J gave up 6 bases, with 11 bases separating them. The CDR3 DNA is TGTGCCAGCAGCTTGTTTCGCCCCGGGGAGCTGTTTTTT. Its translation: CASSLFRPGELFF.

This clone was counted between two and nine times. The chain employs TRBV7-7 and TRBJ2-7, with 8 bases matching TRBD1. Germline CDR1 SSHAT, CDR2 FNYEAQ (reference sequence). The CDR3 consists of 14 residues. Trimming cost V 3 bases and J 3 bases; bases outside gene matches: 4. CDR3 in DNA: TGTGCCAGCAGCTTGGACAGGGACAACTACGAGCAGTACTTC. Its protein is CASSLDRDNYEQYF. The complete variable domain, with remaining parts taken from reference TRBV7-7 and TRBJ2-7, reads GAGVSQSPRYKVTKRGQDVTLRCDPISSHATLYWYQQALGQGPEFLTYFNYEAQPDKSGLPSDRFSAERPEGSISTLTIQRTEQRDSAMYRCASSLDRDNYEQYFGPGTRLTVT.

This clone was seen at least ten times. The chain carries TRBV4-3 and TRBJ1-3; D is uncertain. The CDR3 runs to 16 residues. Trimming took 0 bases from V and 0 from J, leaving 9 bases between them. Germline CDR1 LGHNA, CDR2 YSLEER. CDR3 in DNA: TGCGCCAGCAGCCAAGATTGGGTGAGCTCTGGAAACACCATATATTTT. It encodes CASSQDWVSSGNTIYF.

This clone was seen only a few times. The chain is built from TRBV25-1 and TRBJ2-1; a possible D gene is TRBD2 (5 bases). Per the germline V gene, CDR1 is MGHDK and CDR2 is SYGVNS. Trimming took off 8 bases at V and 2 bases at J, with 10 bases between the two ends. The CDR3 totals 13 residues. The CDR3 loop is CASRGNTYNEQFF. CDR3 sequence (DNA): TGTGCCAGCCGGGGTAACACCTACAATGAGCAGTTCTTC.

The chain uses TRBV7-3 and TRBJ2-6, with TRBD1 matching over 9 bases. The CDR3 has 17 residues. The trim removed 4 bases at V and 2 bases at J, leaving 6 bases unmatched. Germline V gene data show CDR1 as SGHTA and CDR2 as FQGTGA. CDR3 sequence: CASSSQGALTGANVLTF. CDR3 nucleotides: TGTGCCAGCAGCTCACAGGGGGCGCTGACTGGGGCCAACGTCCTGACTTTC.